These 27 T cell receptor beta chains came from one sample sequenced in a study of cytomegalovirus exposure and HLA in healthy donors. PCR amplification relied on 60 Vbeta primers (plus 13 Jbeta primers). The repertoire was sequenced with immunoSEQ multiplex PCR; TCRdb's copy has only in-frame clones and lacks some. In the table there are around 180,000 clones, about four fifths of which are singletons. What was sequenced was PBMCs. The receptor source for this set is a man aged 25 to 40 in good health and CMV-seropositive.

J is TRBJ2-2 and V is TRBV6-1; TRBD1 aligns across 10 bases. The germline V gene has CDR1 MNHNS and CDR2 SASEGT. There are 14 residues in the CDR3. J lost 6 bases, V lost 4 bases, and 2 bases had no gene match. CDR3 in DNA: TGTGCCAGCAGTGGGACAGGGGGATCCGGGGAGCTGTTTTTT. It codes for CASSGTGGSGELFF.

V is TRBV5-1 and J is TRBJ1-1, with 9 bases identical to TRBD1. There are 15 residues in the CDR3. In germline, CDR1 is SGHRS, CDR2 YFSETQ. V was clipped by 4 bases and J by 3 bases; unmatched bases: 7. CDR3 region: CASSARTGEHTEAFF. In DNA, the CDR3 is TGCGCCAGCAGCGCTAGGACAGGGGAACACACTGAAGCTTTCTTT.

This chain connects TRBV7-9 to TRBJ1-3; 7 nucleotides align to TRBD1. The V gene end was trimmed by 6 bases and the J gene end by 3 bases; junction bases not matched to a gene: 5. From germline, CDR1 is SEHNR and CDR2 FQNEAQ (reference sequence). CDR3 length: 14 amino acids. In DNA, the CDR3 is TGTGCCAGCAGTCTTACAGGGGATGGAAACACCATATATTTT. Translation gives CASSLTGDGNTIYF.

The genes are TRBV30 and TRBJ1-4, with D hard to call. The ends were cut back, 0 bases at V and 0 bases at J, with 5 bases in the middle. The CDR3 has 14 amino acids. Germline CDR1 and CDR2: GTSNPN and SVGIG (reference sequence). The CDR3 loop reads CAWSVYATNEKLFF. The CDR3 DNA reads TGTGCCTGGAGTGTCTATGCAACTAATGAAAAACTGTTTTTT.

This clone has just a few counts. The chain joins TRBV5-1 to TRBJ1-6; 7 bases line up with TRBD1. Germline loops: CDR1 SGHRS, CDR2 YFSETQ. The junction had 6 bases not matched to a gene; V was cut back by 0 bases and J by 9 bases. The CDR3 contains 15 residues. The DNA of the CDR3 is TGCGCCAGCAGCTTGGAAGGACAGGAGACTTCACCCCTCCACTTT. It translates to CASSLEGQETSPLHF.

To note about this clone: Its ends do not fully match the called genes, so a read error is possible. This chain links TRBV30 with TRBJ1-1, with a possible D match to TRBD1 (5 bases). The germline V gene encodes CDR1 GTSNPN and CDR2 SVGIG (reference sequence). The CDR3 consists of 13 residues. In nucleotides, the CDR3 is TGTGCCTGGAGTTATAAGGGGAACGCTGAAGCTTTCTTT. It is translated as CAWSYKGNAEAFF. Looking up the rest from reference TRBV30 and TRBJ1-1 gives the full variable domain: SQTIHQWPATLVQPVGSPLSLECTVEGTSNPNLYWYRQAAGRGLQLLFYSVGIGQISSEVPQNLSASRPQDRQFILSSKKLLLSDSGFYLCAWSYKGNAEAFFGQGTRLTVV.

This clone was counted once. The chain is built from TRBV30 and TRBJ2-5; 13 nucleotides agree with TRBD2. The ends lost 1 base at V and 1 base at J; junction bases unmatched: 3. The CDR3 totals 16 residues. Germline V lookup: CDR1 GTSNPN, CDR2 SVGIG (reference sequence). The CDR3 coding sequence is TGTGCCTGGAGTGGGTGGACTAGCGGGAGCCAAGAGACCCAGTACTTC. It specifies CAWSGWTSGSQETQYF.

The gene calls are TRBV28 and TRBJ2-1, with D unresolved. The CDR3 loop spans 12 amino acids. Per the germline V gene, CDR1 is MDHEN and CDR2 is SYDVKM. V lost 2 bases and J lost 10, with 9 bases in between. CDR3 in DNA: TGTGCCAGCAGTTTACAGGTTAGGGAGCAGTTCTTC. Translation gives CASSLQVREQFF.

The gene calls are TRBV4-1 and TRBJ2-4; 8 positions agree with TRBD1. CDR1 and CDR2 (germline): MGHRA, YSYEKL. This CDR3 has 18 residues. With 4 bases clipped from V and 6 bases from J, the junction kept 17 bases outside the gene matches. The CDR3 DNA is TGCGCCAGCAGCCGCCAAGGAGATCTGGACAGGGTTGGAAACATTCAGTACTTC. Encoded protein: CASSRQGDLDRVGNIQYF.

This chain's CDR3 is CASSSPGQSSYEQYF. CDR3 bases: TGTGCCAGCAGTTCGCCGGGACAGAGCTCCTACGAGCAGTACTTC. J is TRBJ2-7 and V is TRBV28; 7 bases are shared with TRBD1. CDR1 MDHEN and CDR2 SYDVKM come from the germline V gene. V lost 4 bases and J lost 0; bases outside the gene matches: 6. This CDR3 contains 15 residues.

The gene calls are TRBV7-9 and TRBJ2-1, with D hard to call. Per germline, CDR1 SEHNR and CDR2 FQNEAQ (reference sequence). Trimming shortened V by 1 base and J by 9 bases, and 10 bases separated the two germline ends. The CDR3 loop spans 13 amino acids. CDR3 coding DNA: TGTGCCAGCAGCTTAGGGGCGACATCTGAGCAGTTCTTC. Amino acids: CASSLGATSEQFF.

V is TRBV15 and J is TRBJ1-5; maybe TRBD1 (5 bases). The CDR3 loop spans 13 amino acids. Trimming removed 6 bases from V and 4 bases from J, with 10 bases in between. CDR1 and CDR2 from the germline V gene are LNHNV and YYDKDF (reference sequence). CDR3: CATSARTNQPQHF. The CDR3 DNA reads TGTGCCACCAGTGCGCGGACAAATCAGCCCCAGCATTTT.

The rearrangement uses TRBV10-3 and TRBJ1-5; TRBD1 matches at 8 bases. The germline V gene has CDR1 ENHRY and CDR2 SYGVKD. V lost 4 bases and J lost 6; bases outside the gene matches: 5. This CDR3 comprises 14 residues. DNA for the CDR3: TGTGCCATCAGTGCACAGGGGGAAGGTCAGCCCCAGCATTTT. Protein sequence: CAISAQGEGQPQHF.

This clone appeared once. This chain connects TRBV7-3 to TRBJ2-4; tentative D call: TRBD1 (6 bases). The germline CDR1 and CDR2 sequences are SGHTA and FQGTGA. This CDR3 region has 16 residues. The V gene lost 5 bases and the J gene lost 9 bases, with 23 bases spanning the gap. The CDR3 here is CASSPRTVEQGGIQYF. The CDR3 nucleotides are TGTGCCAGCAGCCCACGTACAGTAGAACAAGGGGGCATTCAGTACTTC. Variable domain in full (rest from reference TRBV7-3 and TRBJ2-4): GAGVSQTPSNKVTEKGKYVELRCDPISGHTALYWYRQSLGQGPEFLIYFQGTGAADDSGLPNDRFFAVRPEGSVSTLKIQRTERGDSAVYLCASSPRTVEQGGIQYFGAGTRLSVL.

In the case of this clone: This sample includes further DNA sequences coding for the same CDR3. J is TRBJ1-4 and V is TRBV18; the match to TRBD1 covers 7 bases. Germline V gene lookup returns CDR1 KGHSH and CDR2 LQKENI. V gave up 6 bases and J gave up 3 bases; unmatched junction bases: 7. The CDR3 spans 15 residues. The CDR3 DNA is TGTGCCAGCTCGGACCCGGGACAGTCTAATGAAAAACTGTTTTTT. Translating it yields CASSDPGQSNEKLFF.

The chain uses TRBV9 and TRBJ2-1, with 7 positions matching TRBD2. The CDR3 length is 15 residues. CDR1 is SGDLS, CDR2 YYNGEE, per germline. V lost 1 base and J lost 8; bases outside the gene matches: 9. In DNA form, the CDR3 reads TGTGCCAGCAGCGTACAGAGCGGGACCTCCGATGAGCAGTTCTTC. Translating gives CASSVQSGTSDEQFF.

As concerns this clone: One junction end does not reproduce the germline sequence, and a read error may be involved. The rearrangement uses TRBV7-9 and TRBJ1-2, with 11 bases that match TRBD1. The CDR3 contains 14 residues. CDR1 is SEHNR, CDR2 FQNEAQ, per germline (reference sequence). Here the CDR3 DNA reads TGTTCCAGCAGCTCACCGGGACAGGGGGATGGCTACACCTTC. It is translated as CSSSSPGQGDGYTF.

V usage is TRBV2 and J usage is TRBJ1-2; possible D gene TRBD1, 6 bases. This CDR3 has 15 residues. V was shortened by 6 bases and J by 2 bases, with 16 bases between the two germline ends. CDR1 and CDR2 (germline): SNHLY, FYNNEI. The CDR3 DNA sequence: TGTGCCAGCAGCTTAGGACAGACACCGAACTATGGCTACACCTTC. Translated: CASSLGQTPNYGYTF.

The chain joins TRBV5-1 to TRBJ2-1; 9 bases line up with TRBD1. The CDR3 consists of 15 residues. J was trimmed by 5 bases and V by 0 bases; bases with no gene match: 3. In germline, CDR1 is SGHRS, CDR2 YFSETQ. The CDR3 coding sequence is TGCGCCAGCAGCTTGGGACAGGGGGTTCACAATGAGCAGTTCTTC. Translating it yields CASSLGQGVHNEQFF.

This clone was observed a single time. The chain couples TRBV7-9 to TRBJ1-2, with D possibly matching TRBD1 (6 bases). Germline CDR1 and CDR2: SEHNR and FQNEAQ (reference sequence). This CDR3 is 12 amino acids long. Between the trimmed V and J ends, which lost 8 bases and 4 bases, there was a span of 11 bases. This chain's CDR3 is CASRDTAYGYTF. CDR3 nucleotides: TGTGCCAGCCGGGACACAGCCTATGGCTACACCTTC. Full variable domain (outside the CDR3, taken from reference TRBV7-9 and TRBJ1-2): DTGVSQNPRHKITKRGQNVTFRCDPISEHNRLYWYRQTLGQGPEFLTYFQNEAQLEKSRLLSDRFSAERPKGSFSTLEIQRTEQGDSAMYLCASRDTAYGYTFGSGTRLTVV.

This clone was found a few times. In DNA, the CDR3 is TGTGCCAGCAGGCAAACAGGACGGGGGGAGACCCAGTACTTC. Translation: CASRQTGRGETQYF. The chain has TRBV27 and TRBJ2-5, with D perhaps matching TRBD2 (6 bases). The CDR3 loop spans 14 amino acids. V was pared by 6 bases and J by 5 bases, with 16 bases between. CDR1 MNHEY and CDR2 SMNVEV come from the germline V gene (reference sequence).

CDR3 nucleotide sequence: TGTGCCAGCCGACGGGACAGTCGCACAGATACGCAGTATTTT. Its translation is CASRRDSRTDTQYF. J is TRBJ2-3 and V is TRBV2, with 7 bases aligning to TRBD1. From germline, CDR1 is SNHLY and CDR2 FYNNEI. This CDR3 has 14 amino acids. V shed 8 bases and J 1 base; nucleotides not matched to a gene: 6.

This chain joins TRBV6-1 and TRBJ2-5, with D possibly being TRBD1 (6 bases). The CDR3 is made up of 16 amino acids. Trimming pared 2 bases from V and 2 bases from J, leaving 15 bases between. Germline values: CDR1 MNHNS, CDR2 SASEGT. The CDR3 is CASSEIGGEGQETQYF. The CDR3 coding sequence is TGTGCCAGCAGTGAAATAGGGGGAGAAGGGCAAGAGACCCAGTACTTC.

The rearrangement joins TRBV7-8 to TRBJ2-6; 8 bases map to TRBD1. Germline CDR1 is SGHVS and CDR2 is FQNEAQ. The CDR3 runs to 17 residues. The J segment lost 0 bases and the V segment lost 4 bases, leaving 5 bases of the junction unmatched. The CDR3 region is CASSSGGSSSGANVLTF. The CDR3 nucleotides are TGTGCCAGCAGCTCAGGGGGCTCCAGCTCTGGGGCCAACGTCCTGACTTTC.

The chain has TRBV4-1 and TRBJ2-7, with 7 positions matching TRBD2. V trimming: 0 bases; J trimming: 6 bases; junction bases outside the gene matches: 11. This CDR3 contains 16 residues. Germline-derived CDR1 and CDR2 are MGHRA and YSYEKL. The CDR3 is CASSQDPFGGRGEQYF. In DNA form, the CDR3 reads TGCGCCAGCAGCCAAGACCCGTTTGGGGGGAGGGGCGAGCAGTACTTC.

The chain carries TRBV5-1 and TRBJ1-2; 9 nucleotides align to TRBD1. There are 14 residues in the CDR3. V was clipped by 4 bases and J by 6 bases; unmatched bases: 7. Germline assignment: CDR1 SGHRS and CDR2 YFSETQ. The CDR3 nucleotides read TGCGCCAGCAGCCTAACAGGGGGCGCAGATGGCTACACCTTC. This gives the protein CASSLTGGADGYTF.

The V gene is TRBV6-1, the J gene TRBJ1-2; 9 nucleotides align to TRBD1. Trimming cost V 8 bases and J 1 base; bases outside gene matches: 5. The CDR3 runs to 14 residues. Germline values: CDR1 MNHNS, CDR2 SASEGT. CDR3 amino acids: CASGTGGDNYGYTF. As DNA, the CDR3 is TGTGCCAGCGGAACAGGGGGCGATAACTATGGCTACACCTTC.